This T cell receptor beta chain is from a study of regulatory T cells in long-lasting Graves disease. Broader study findings: Among samples with persistent disease, TRBV28, TRBJ1-2 and TRBJ2-5 were favored.

Time point in this sample: newly diagnosed GD, antithyroid drugs for less than 3 months. Following extraction of RNA from PBMCs, that RNA was used to make the TCR library. J was trimmed by 5 bases and V by 4 bases; bases with no gene match: 9. The CDR3 runs 14 residues. Per germline, CDR1 SGHDT and CDR2 YYEEEE. iRepertoire HTBI primers and Arm-PCR of CDR3 regions built TCR beta libraries. TCRdb fed the multiplex PCR reads into MiXCR, producing one record per CDR3 protein. The table lists hundreds of thousands of distinct CDR3 sequences, 13% of them singletons, with 10% in the top ten. In its sample, this clonotype was seen a few times. Its antigen is not known. This same sample was also taken into another study, of T cells in Graves' hyperthyroidism and ophthalmopathy. Per that study: Blood shared most expanded thyroid clonotypes above 0.001.

This clonotype was sampled from a man aged 25-45 years with Graves disease. Sequenced material: peripheral blood mononuclear cells (PBMCs), taken at new diagnosis, from a patient treated with antithyroid drugs. This chain joins TRBV5-6 and TRBJ2-7, with 7 bases aligning to TRBD1. Here the CDR3 DNA reads TGTGCCAGCAGCATAATGACAGGGATCAACGAGCAGTACTTC. Amino acid sequence: CASSIMTGINEQYF.